The clone carrying this T cell receptor beta chain is categorized as medium-sized. No antigen is known for it. Original handling: Across clinicopathological groups, CDR3 differences served as the basis for building a distant-metastasis classifier for papillary thyroid cancer. TCRdb re-called the PCR reads through MiXCR. These V and J calls derive from TCRdb rather than the authors' analysis. The sample contains around 30,000 clones, about a fifth of which appear only once. The record originates from a study of metastatic and nonmetastatic thyroid tumors. As for the study in general: The comparison covered peripheral blood and tumor or nodule tissue in malignant and benign thyroid patients.

V shed 8 bases and J 8 bases; nucleotides not matched to a gene: 8. This CDR3 is 12 amino acids long. Germline lookup yields CDR1 MNHEY and CDR2 SMNVEV (reference sequence). All patients were untreated before thyroid surgery. Points from the study as a whole: Benign nodules were reported to have significantly lower TCR beta diversity than malignant thyroid tumors, in blood and tumor.

The chain joins TRBV27 to TRBJ2-7, with 8 positions matching TRBD1. The sample was tumor tissue. This TCR derives from a male donor with papillary thyroid cancer or a benign thyroid nodule (not recorded which). Some clones in this sample may be carry-over from other donors' samples. The CDR3 DNA follows: TGTGCCAGCGGAGTCTTCAGGGGGCAGCAGTACTTC. Its protein is CASGVFRGQQYF.